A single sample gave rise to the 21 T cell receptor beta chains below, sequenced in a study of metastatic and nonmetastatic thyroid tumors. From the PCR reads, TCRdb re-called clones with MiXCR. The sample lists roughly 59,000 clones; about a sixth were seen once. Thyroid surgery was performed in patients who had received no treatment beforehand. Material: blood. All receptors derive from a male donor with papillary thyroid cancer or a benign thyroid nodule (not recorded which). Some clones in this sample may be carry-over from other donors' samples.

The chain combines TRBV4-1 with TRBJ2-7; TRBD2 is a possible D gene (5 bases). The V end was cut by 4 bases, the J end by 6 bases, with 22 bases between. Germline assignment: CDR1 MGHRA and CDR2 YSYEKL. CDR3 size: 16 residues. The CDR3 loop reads CASSPQDLITWGEQYF. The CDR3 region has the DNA TGCGCCAGCAGCCCTCAGGACTTGATTACATGGGGCGAGCAGTACTTC.

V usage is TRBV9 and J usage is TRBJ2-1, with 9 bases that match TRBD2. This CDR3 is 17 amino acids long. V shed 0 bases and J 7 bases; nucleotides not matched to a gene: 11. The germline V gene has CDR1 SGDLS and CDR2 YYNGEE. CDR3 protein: CASSVDGSGGRANEQFF. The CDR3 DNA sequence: TGTGCCAGCAGCGTAGATGGTAGCGGGGGCAGGGCTAATGAGCAGTTCTTC.

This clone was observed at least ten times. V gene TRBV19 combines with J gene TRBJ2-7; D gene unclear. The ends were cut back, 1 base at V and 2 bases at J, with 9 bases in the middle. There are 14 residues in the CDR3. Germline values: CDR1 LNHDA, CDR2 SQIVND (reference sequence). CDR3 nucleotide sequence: TGTGCCAGTAGTATAGGAGGCGATCCCTACGAGCAGTACGTC. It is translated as CASSIGGDPYEQYV.

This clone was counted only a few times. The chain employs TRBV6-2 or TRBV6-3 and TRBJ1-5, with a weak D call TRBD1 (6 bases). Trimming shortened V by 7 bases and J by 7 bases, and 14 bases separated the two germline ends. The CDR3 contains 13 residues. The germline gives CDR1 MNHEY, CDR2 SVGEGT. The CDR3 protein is CASNGGAGQPQHF. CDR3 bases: TGTGCCAGCAATGGGGGCGCAGGACAGCCCCAGCATTTT.

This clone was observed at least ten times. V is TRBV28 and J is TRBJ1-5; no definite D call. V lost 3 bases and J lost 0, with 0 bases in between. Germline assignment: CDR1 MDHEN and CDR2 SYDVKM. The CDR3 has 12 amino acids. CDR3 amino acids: CASSFSNQPQHF. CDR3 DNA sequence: TGTGCCAGCAGTTTTAGCAATCAGCCCCAGCATTTT.

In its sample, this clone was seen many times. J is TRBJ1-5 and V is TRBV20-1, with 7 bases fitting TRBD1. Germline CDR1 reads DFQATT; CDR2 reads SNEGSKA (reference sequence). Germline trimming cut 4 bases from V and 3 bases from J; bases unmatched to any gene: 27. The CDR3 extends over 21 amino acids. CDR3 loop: CSAIKEDRTPWLTSFNQPQHF. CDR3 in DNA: TGCAGTGCTATCAAGGAGGACAGGACTCCATGGTTGACTTCCTTCAATCAGCCCCAGCATTTT.

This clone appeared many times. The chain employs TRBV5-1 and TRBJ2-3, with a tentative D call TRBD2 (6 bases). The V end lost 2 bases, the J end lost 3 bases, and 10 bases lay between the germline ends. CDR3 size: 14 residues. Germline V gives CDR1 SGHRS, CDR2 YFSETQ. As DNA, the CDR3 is TGCGCCAGCAGCTTCGGAGGGGAAACAGATACGCAGTATTTT. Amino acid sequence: CASSFGGETDTQYF.

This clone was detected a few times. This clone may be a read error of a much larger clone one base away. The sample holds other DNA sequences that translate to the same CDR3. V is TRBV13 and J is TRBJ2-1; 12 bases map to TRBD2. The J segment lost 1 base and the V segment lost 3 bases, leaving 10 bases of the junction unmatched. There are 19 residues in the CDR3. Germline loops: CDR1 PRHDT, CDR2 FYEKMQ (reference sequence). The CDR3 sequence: CASSFWTLAGGPSYNEQFF. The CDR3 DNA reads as TGTGCCAGCAGCTTCTGGACCCTAGCGGGAGGGCCTTCCTACAATGAGCAGTTCTTC.

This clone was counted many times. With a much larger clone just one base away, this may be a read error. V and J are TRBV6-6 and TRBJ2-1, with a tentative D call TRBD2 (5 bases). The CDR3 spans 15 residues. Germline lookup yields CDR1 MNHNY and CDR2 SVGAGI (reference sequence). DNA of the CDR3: TGTGCCAGCAGTTACGCCTCGGAGGTTCACAATGGGCAGTTCTTC. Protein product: CASSYASEVHNGQFF.

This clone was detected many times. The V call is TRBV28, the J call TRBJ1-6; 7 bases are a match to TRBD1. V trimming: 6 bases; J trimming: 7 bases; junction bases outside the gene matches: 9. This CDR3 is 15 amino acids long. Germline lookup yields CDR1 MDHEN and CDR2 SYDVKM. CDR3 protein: CASRAQGSGNSPLHF. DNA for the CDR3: TGTGCCAGCAGGGCACAGGGGAGTGGAAATTCACCCCTCCACTTT.

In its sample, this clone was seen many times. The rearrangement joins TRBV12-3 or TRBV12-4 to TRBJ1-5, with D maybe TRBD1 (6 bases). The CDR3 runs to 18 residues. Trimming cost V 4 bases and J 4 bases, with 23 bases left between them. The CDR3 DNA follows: TGTGCCAGCAGTTCCGGCGGGGACACGGGGCTATGGAATCAGCCCCAGCATTTT. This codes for CASSSGGDTGLWNQPQHF.

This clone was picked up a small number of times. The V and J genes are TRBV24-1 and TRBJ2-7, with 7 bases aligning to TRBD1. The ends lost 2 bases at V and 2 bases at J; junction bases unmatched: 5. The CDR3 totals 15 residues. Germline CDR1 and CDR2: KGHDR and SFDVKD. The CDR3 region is CATSDSGTATYEQYF. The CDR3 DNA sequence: TGTGCCACCAGTGATTCGGGGACAGCGACCTACGAGCAGTACTTC.

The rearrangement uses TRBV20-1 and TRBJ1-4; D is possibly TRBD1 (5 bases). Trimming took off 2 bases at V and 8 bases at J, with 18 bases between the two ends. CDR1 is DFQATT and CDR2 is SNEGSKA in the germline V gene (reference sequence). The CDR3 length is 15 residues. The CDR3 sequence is CSARSGGGAVEKLFF. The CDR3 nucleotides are TGCAGTGCTAGATCCGGGGGAGGGGCCGTCGAAAAACTGTTTTTT.

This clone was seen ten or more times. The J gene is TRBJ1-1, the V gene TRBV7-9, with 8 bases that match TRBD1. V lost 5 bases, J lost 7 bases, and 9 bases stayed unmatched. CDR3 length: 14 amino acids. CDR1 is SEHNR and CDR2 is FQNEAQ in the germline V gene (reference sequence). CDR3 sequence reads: CASSAIQGVGEAFF. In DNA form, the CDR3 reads TGTGCCAGCAGCGCCATACAGGGGGTGGGTGAAGCTTTCTTT.

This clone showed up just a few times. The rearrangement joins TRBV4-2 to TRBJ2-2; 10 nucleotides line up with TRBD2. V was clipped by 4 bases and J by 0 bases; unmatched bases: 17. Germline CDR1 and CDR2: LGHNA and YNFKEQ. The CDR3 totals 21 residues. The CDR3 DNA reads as TGTGCCAGCAGCCCGTGGACGCCTAGAACCCTAGCGGGAGCGAACACCGGGGAGCTGTTTTTT. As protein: CASSPWTPRTLAGANTGELFF.

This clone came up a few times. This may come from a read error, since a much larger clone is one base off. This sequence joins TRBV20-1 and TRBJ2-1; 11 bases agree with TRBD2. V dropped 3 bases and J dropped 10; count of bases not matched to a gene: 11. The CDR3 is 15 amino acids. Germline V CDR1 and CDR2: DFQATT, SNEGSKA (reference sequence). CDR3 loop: CSASPVLAGAVEQFF. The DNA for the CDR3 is TGCAGTGCTAGCCCCGTACTAGCGGGAGCGGTAGAGCAGTTCTTC.

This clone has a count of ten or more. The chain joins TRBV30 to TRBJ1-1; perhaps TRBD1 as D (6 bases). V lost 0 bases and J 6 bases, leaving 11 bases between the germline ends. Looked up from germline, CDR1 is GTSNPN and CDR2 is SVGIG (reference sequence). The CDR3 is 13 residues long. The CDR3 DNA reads TGTGCCTGGAGTGTAGCGGCAGGGGCTGAAGCTTTCTTT. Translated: CAWSVAAGAEAFF.

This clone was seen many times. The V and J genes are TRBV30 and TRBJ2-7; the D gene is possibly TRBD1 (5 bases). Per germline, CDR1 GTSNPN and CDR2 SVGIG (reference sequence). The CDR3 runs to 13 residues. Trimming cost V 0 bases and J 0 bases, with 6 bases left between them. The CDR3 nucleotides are TGTGCCTGGAGTGTTGGGGCCTCCTACGAGCAGTACGTC. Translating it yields CAWSVGASYEQYV.

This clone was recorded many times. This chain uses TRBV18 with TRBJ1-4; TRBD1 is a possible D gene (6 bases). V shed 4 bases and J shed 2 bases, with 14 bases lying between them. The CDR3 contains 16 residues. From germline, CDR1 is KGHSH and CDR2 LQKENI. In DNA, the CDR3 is TGTGCCAGCTCACGGACAGTTAGGGGTACTAATGAAAAACTGTTTTTT. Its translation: CASSRTVRGTNEKLFF.

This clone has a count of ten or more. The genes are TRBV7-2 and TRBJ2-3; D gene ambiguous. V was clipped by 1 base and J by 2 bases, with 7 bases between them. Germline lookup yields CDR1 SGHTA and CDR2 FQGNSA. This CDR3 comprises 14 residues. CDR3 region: CASSLGWTTDTQYF. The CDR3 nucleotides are TGTGCCAGCAGCTTAGGATGGACCACAGATACGCAGTATTTT.

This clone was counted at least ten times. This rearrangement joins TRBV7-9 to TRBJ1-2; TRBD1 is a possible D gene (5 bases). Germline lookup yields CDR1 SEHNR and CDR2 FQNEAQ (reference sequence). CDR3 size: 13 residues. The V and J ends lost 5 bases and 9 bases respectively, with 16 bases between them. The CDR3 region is CASSADISPRYTF. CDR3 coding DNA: TGTGCCAGCAGCGCGGACATTTCCCCGCGCTACACCTTC.